One and the same sample provided the 26 T cell receptor beta chains below, sequenced in a study of persistence of HIV-infected CD4 T cells. These TCRs are of unknown antigen specificity. Cells were stimulated nonspecifically with anti-CD3/anti-CD28 magnetic beads. Sorting of responding CD4+ T cells relied on upregulated CD40 ligand together with CD69. Sequencing used immunoSEQ version 4 in survey mode. TCRdb's copy holds only in-frame clones and misses some; the assay was immunoSEQ multiplex PCR. Here the sample spans roughly 35,000 clones, 87% being singletons. This specimen was CD4+ T cells sorted from PBMCs after approximately 19-hour stimulation, taken from a patient who received antiretroviral therapy. The receptors were gathered from an adult man with HIV who was CMV-seropositive.

DNA for the CDR3: TGCGCCAGCAGCTTGGATGGACTGGTGCCAGCTGAGCAGTTCTTC. This codes for CASSLDGLVPAEQFF. The chain joins TRBV5-1 to TRBJ2-1, with D possibly being TRBD2 (5 bases). Per germline, CDR1 SGHRS and CDR2 YFSETQ. The CDR3 runs to 15 residues. V lost 0 bases to trimming and J lost 9 bases, with 16 bases between them.

The V and J genes are TRBV9 and TRBJ1-3, with 8 bases fitting TRBD1. Per the germline V gene, CDR1 is SGDLS and CDR2 is YYNGEE. The CDR3 consists of 16 residues. V dropped 2 bases and J dropped 0; count of bases not matched to a gene: 4. The CDR3 sequence is CASSVGDRRSGNTIYF. The CDR3 DNA reads as TGTGCCAGCAGCGTGGGGGACAGGCGCTCTGGAAACACCATATATTTT.

The rearrangement joins TRBV19 to TRBJ1-5, with TRBD1 matching 9 bases. CDR3 length equals 15 residues. Trimming took 3 bases from V and 7 from J; bases not matched to a gene: 7. Germline V gene data show CDR1 as LNHDA and CDR2 as SQIVND (reference sequence). The CDR3 reads CASSIGTGSGQPQHF. Written as DNA, the CDR3 is TGTGCCAGTAGTATTGGGACAGGGTCCGGGCAGCCCCAGCATTTT.

This chain uses TRBV29-1 with TRBJ2-2, with TRBD2 matching over 7 bases. CDR3 length: 15 amino acids. CDR1 and CDR2 from the germline V gene are SQVTM and ANQGSEA. Trimming at V came to 4 bases and at J to 4 bases, leaving 9 bases not matched to a gene. The CDR3 DNA is TGCAGCGTTGTGCCATCCGGGGGGAGCACCGGGGAGCTGTTTTTT. This sequence encodes CSVVPSGGSTGELFF.

J is TRBJ1-5 and V is TRBV2; D uncertain. CDR3 length: 12 residues. Trimming stripped 6 bases from V and 1 base from J, with 4 bases between. Germline V gives CDR1 SNHLY, CDR2 FYNNEI. CDR3 in DNA: TGTGCCAGCAGGGAGAGCAATCAGCCCCAGCATTTT. It codes for CASRESNQPQHF. Based on the CDR3 plus reference TRBV2 and TRBJ1-5, the full variable domain is EPEVTQTPSHQVTQMGQEVILRCVPISNHLYFYWYRQILGQKVEFLVSFYNNEISEKSEIFDDQFSVERPDGSNFTLKIRSTKLEDSAMYFCASRESNQPQHFGDGTRLSIL.

This chain uses TRBV3-1 (or the pseudogene TRBV3-2) with TRBJ1-1, with D perhaps matching TRBD1 (6 bases). The V gene's germline CDR1 is LGHDT and CDR2 YNNKEL (reference sequence). This CDR3 region has 15 residues. V was pared by 0 bases and J by 3 bases, with 11 bases between. The CDR3 region has the DNA TGTGCCAGCAGCCAAGATCCTCAGGGGTACACTGAAGCTTTCTTT. Its translation: CASSQDPQGYTEAFF.

The chain employs TRBV10-2 and TRBJ1-1, with 8 bases lining up with TRBD1. The germline V gene has CDR1 WSHSY and CDR2 SAAADI. The CDR3 has 14 residues. J lost 4 bases, V lost 6 bases, and 7 bases had no gene match. The CDR3: CASSPRTGITEAFF. CDR3 coding DNA: TGCGCCAGCAGCCCCCGGACAGGGATCACTGAAGCTTTCTTT.

In DNA form, the CDR3 reads TGCGCCAGCAGCCAAGCCGGCAGGAATTCACCCCTCCACTTT. Amino acid sequence: CASSQAGRNSPLHF. The chain uses TRBV4-1 and TRBJ1-6, with no clear D. The CDR3 covers 14 residues. CDR1 is MGHRA, CDR2 YSYEKL, per germline. Trimming took 1 base from V and 7 from J, leaving 8 bases between them.

The chain recombines TRBV14 with TRBJ2-5; TRBD1 aligns across 9 bases. V was clipped by 0 bases and J by 5 bases; unmatched bases: 7. The CDR3 extends over 16 amino acids. The germline gives CDR1 SGHDN, CDR2 FVKESK. For the CDR3, the DNA is TGTGCCAGCAGCCAAGAACAGGGGGCGCGATTGGAGACCCAGTACTTC. Encoded protein: CASSQEQGARLETQYF.

With regard to this clone: Relative to the germline gene, one junction end is altered; a read error may explain this. This chain connects TRBV7-7 to TRBJ2-5, with 9 bases fitting TRBD2. Germline V gene sequence: CDR1 SSHAT, CDR2 FNYEAQ (reference sequence). CDR3 length: 15 residues. The CDR3 reads CASSLAAGGRETQYF. In DNA, the CDR3 is TGTGCTAGCAGCTTAGCGGCGGGGGGGCGGGAGACCCAGTACTTC.

The CDR3 region is CASTKTENTGELFF. CDR3 nucleotide sequence: TGTGCCAGCACCAAGACGGAAAACACCGGGGAGCTGTTTTTT. V and J are TRBV6-5 and TRBJ2-2; D not certain. This CDR3 contains 14 residues. CDR1 and CDR2 (germline): MNHEY, SVGAGI. Trimming took off 7 bases at V and 2 bases at J, with 11 bases between the two ends.

Only one count was recorded for this clone. The gene calls are TRBV30 and TRBJ1-6; D possibly corresponds to TRBD1 (5 bases). Germline V gene sequence: CDR1 GTSNPN, CDR2 SVGIG (reference sequence). CDR3 length equals 13 residues. V gave up 5 bases and J gave up 9 bases, with 14 bases separating them. CDR3 DNA: TGTGCCTGGGTGGGACGGGGGAGTTCACCCCTCCACTTT. As protein: CAWVGRGSSPLHF.

The chain employs TRBV5-1 and TRBJ1-6; TRBD1 matches 11 bases. After removal of 2 bases from V and 6 bases from J, the junction contained 4 bases not matched to a gene. The CDR3 runs 16 residues. From germline, CDR1 is SGHRS and CDR2 YFSETQ. The CDR3 nucleotides read TGCGCCAGCAGCTTATCGGGACAGGGGGGTAATTCACCCCTCCACTTT. Protein product: CASSLSGQGGNSPLHF.

The V and J genes are TRBV10-3 and TRBJ2-7; D may match TRBD1 or TRBD2 (7 bases each). CDR1 ENHRY and CDR2 SYGVKD come from the germline V gene. Trimming cost V 3 bases and J 2 bases, with 14 bases left between them. This CDR3 spans 15 amino acids. CDR3 in amino acids: CAISDGLGGPYEQYF. Written as DNA, the CDR3 is TGTGCCATCAGTGACGGACTAGGGGGCCCCTACGAGCAGTACTTC.

The rearrangement links TRBV29-1 to TRBJ1-5; possible D gene TRBD1, 6 bases. Per germline, CDR1 SQVTM and CDR2 ANQGSEA. The CDR3 loop spans 13 amino acids. Trimming took 7 bases from V and 7 from J, leaving 17 bases between them. This CDR3 reads CSAIGGFGQPQHF. CDR3 nucleotide sequence: TGCAGCGCCATAGGGGGTTTTGGACAGCCCCAGCATTTT.

The rearrangement uses TRBV28 and TRBJ2-1, with 7 positions matching TRBD2. The CDR3 length is 15 residues. CDR1 and CDR2 from the germline V gene are MDHEN and SYDVKM. With V trimmed by 5 bases and J by 5 bases, 9 bases remained unmatched. CDR3 nucleotide sequence: TGTGCCAGCAGTGTTAGCGGGTCTGGCAACAATGAGCAGTTCTTC. Translating it yields CASSVSGSGNNEQFF.

In DNA, the CDR3 is TGTGCCTCTCAACGGGACAGCAATCAGCCCCAGCATTTT. This gives the protein CASQRDSNQPQHF. This sequence joins TRBV6-5 and TRBJ1-5; tentatively, D is TRBD1 (5 bases). The CDR3 is 13 residues long. The germline gives CDR1 MNHEY, CDR2 SVGAGI. Trimming pared 11 bases from V and 1 base from J, leaving 12 bases between.

In its sample, this clone was seen a few times. The chain combines TRBV21-1 with TRBJ2-1; the table's TRBD1 call for D was not verified on the DNA. TRBV21-1 is reported as a pseudogene. This CDR3 is built from 14 residues. The DNA of the CDR3 is TGTGCCAGCAGGAGACAGACTTACCAGAATGAGCAGTTCTTC. This codes for CASRRQTYQNEQFF.

A few counts support this clone. The chain combines TRBV7-2 with TRBJ1-5; D might be TRBD1 (6 bases). There are 14 residues in the CDR3. The germline V and J ends were trimmed by 1 base and 10 bases, with 14 bases remaining between them. The germline gives CDR1 SGHTA, CDR2 FQGNSA. The CDR3 loop reads CASSLGQVEGPQHF. As DNA, the CDR3 is TGTGCCAGCAGCTTAGGACAGGTGGAGGGACCCCAGCATTTT.

The chain carries TRBV5-6 and TRBJ2-7; possibly TRBD1 for D (6 bases). Germline V gene lookup returns CDR1 SGHDT and CDR2 YYEEEE. The CDR3 length is 12 residues. Deletions cut 3 bases from V and 3 bases from J, with 7 bases between. The DNA for the CDR3 is TGTGCCAGCAGCTCGACAGGCTACGAGCAGTACTTC. It translates to CASSSTGYEQYF.

The V call is TRBV10-3, the J call TRBJ1-2, with TRBD1 as a possible D gene (6 bases). Germline-derived CDR1 and CDR2 are ENHRY and SYGVKD. V lost 6 bases to trimming and J lost 7 bases, with 15 bases between them. CDR3 length: 13 residues. In DNA, the CDR3 is TGTGCCATCAGCCTACAGGGAGAGCGTGGCTACACCTTC. Translation: CAISLQGERGYTF.

J is TRBJ2-6 and V is TRBV19; D gene unclear. The CDR3 covers 20 residues. V was pared by 6 bases and J by 0 bases, with 24 bases between. The V gene's germline CDR1 is LNHDA and CDR2 SQIVND (reference sequence). In DNA form, the CDR3 reads TGTGCCAGTAGGACCCGAGCCCGGACCGTATCAAGCTCTGGGGCCAACGTCCTGACTTTC. Amino acid sequence: CASRTRARTVSSSGANVLTF.

The chain combines TRBV13 with TRBJ2-3; D may be TRBD1 (6 bases). This CDR3 has 16 residues. V lost 3 bases to trimming and J lost 3 bases, with 16 bases between them. Germline assignment: CDR1 PRHDT and CDR2 FYEKMQ (reference sequence). CDR3 residues: CASSFNTGKRTDTQYF. CDR3 nucleotides: TGTGCCAGCAGCTTCAATACAGGGAAGAGGACAGATACGCAGTATTTT.

The rearrangement links TRBV19 to TRBJ2-5; D possibly matches TRBD1 or TRBD2 (5 bases each). V was trimmed by 8 bases and J by 4 bases, leaving 14 bases between them. The CDR3 runs to 13 residues. CDR1 LNHDA and CDR2 SQIVND come from the germline V gene (reference sequence). DNA of the CDR3: TGTGCCAGTCGTGGGGGATCCCCAGAGACCCAGTACTTC. Protein sequence: CASRGGSPETQYF. Variable domain in full (rest from reference TRBV19 and TRBJ2-5): DGGITQSPKYLFRKEGQNVTLSCEQNLNHDAMYWYRQDPGQGLRLIYYSQIVNDFQKGDIAEGYSVSREKKESFPLTVTSAQKNPTAFYLCASRGGSPETQYFGPGTRLLVL.

There are a few counts of this clone. The rearrangement links TRBV7-3 to TRBJ1-1; D uncertain. Between the trimmed V and J ends, which lost 5 bases and 1 base, there was a span of 8 bases. The CDR3 extends over 13 amino acids. Germline CDR1 and CDR2: SGHTA and FQGTGA. CDR3 sequence reads: CASSHTPNTEAFF. The CDR3 DNA reads TGTGCCAGCAGCCACACACCGAACACTGAAGCTTTCTTT.

CDR3 region: CASSPGLRATNEKLFF. Written as DNA, the CDR3 is TGTGCCAGCAGCCCGGGACTTCGCGCAACTAATGAAAAACTGTTTTTT. The chain recombines TRBV7-8 with TRBJ1-4; TRBD1 is a possible D gene (5 bases). Germline CDR1 is SGHVS and CDR2 is FQNEAQ. The CDR3 is 16 amino acids. The V end lost 5 bases, the J end lost 0 bases, and 13 bases lay between the germline ends.